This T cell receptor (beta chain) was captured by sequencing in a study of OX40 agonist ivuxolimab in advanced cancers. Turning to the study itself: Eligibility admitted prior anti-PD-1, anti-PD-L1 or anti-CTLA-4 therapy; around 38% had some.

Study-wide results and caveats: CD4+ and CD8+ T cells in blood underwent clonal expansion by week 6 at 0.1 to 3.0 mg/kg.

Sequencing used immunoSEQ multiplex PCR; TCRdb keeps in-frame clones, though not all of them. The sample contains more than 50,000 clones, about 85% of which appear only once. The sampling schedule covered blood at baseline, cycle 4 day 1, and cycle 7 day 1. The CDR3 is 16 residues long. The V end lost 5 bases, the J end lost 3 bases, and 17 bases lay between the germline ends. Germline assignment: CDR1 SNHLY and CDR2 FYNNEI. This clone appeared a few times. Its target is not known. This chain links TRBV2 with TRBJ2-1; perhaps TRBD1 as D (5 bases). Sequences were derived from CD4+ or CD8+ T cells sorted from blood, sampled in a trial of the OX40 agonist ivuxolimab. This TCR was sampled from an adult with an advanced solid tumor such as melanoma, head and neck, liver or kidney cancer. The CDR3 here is CASSQMTVAGYNEQFF. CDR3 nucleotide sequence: TGTGCCAGCAGTCAAATGACAGTAGCTGGCTACAATGAGCAGTTCTTC.